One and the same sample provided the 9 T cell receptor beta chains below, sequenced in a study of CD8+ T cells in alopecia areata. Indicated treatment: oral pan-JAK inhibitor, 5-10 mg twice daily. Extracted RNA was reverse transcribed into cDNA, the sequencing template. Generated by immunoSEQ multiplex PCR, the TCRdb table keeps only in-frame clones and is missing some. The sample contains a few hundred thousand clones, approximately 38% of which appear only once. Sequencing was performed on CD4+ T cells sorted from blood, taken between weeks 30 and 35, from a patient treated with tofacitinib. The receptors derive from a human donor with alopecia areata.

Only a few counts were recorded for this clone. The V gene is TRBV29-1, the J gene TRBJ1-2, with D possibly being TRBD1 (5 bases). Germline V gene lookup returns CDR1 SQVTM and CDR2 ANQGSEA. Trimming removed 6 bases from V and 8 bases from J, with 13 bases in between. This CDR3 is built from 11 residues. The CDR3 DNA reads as TGCAGCGTGCGGGACGTTATGGGCTACACCTTC. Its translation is CSVRDVMGYTF.

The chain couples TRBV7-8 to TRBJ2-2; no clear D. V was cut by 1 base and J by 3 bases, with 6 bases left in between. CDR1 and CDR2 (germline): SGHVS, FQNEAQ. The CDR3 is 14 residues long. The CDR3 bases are TGTGCCAGCAGCTTAGATTTGGACACCGGGGAGCTGTTTTTT. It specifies CASSLDLDTGELFF. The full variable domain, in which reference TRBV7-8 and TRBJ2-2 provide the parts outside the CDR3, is GAGVSQSPRYKVAKRGQDVALRCDPISGHVSLFWYQQALGQGPEFLTYFQNEAQLDKSGLPSDRFFAERPEGSVSTLKIQRTQQEDSAVYLCASSLDLDTGELFFGEGSRLTVL.

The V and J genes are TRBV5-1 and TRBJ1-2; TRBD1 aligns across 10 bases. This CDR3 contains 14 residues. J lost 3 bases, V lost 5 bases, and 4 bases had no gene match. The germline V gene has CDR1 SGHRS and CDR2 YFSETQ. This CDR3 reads CASRTGTGDYGYTF. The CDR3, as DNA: TGCGCCAGCAGGACCGGGACAGGGGACTATGGCTACACCTTC.

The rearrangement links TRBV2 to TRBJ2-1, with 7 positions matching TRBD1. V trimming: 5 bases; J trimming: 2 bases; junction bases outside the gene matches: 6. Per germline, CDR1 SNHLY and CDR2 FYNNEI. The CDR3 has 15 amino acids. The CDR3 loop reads CASSPRQGAYNEQFF. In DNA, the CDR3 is TGTGCCAGCAGTCCACGACAGGGAGCCTACAATGAGCAGTTCTTC.

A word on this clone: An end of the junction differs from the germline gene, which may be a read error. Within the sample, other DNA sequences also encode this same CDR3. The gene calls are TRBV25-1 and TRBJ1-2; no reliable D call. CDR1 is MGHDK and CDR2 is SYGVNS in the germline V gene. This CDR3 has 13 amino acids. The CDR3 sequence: CASSELANYGYTF. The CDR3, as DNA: TGTGCCAGCAGCGAATTAGCTAACTATGGCTACACCTTC.

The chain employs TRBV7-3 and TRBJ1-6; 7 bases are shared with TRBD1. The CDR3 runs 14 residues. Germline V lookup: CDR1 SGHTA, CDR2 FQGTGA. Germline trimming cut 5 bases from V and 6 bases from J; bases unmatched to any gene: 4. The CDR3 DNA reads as TGTGCCAGCAGCCCCGGGACAGTTAATTCACCCCTCCACTTT. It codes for CASSPGTVNSPLHF.

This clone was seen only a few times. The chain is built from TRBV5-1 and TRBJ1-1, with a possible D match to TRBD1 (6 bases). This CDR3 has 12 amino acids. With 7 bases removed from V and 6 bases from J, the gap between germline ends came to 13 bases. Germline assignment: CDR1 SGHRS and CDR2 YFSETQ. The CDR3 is CASGLQGPEAFF. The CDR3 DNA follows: TGCGCCAGCGGGCTTCAGGGGCCTGAAGCTTTCTTT.

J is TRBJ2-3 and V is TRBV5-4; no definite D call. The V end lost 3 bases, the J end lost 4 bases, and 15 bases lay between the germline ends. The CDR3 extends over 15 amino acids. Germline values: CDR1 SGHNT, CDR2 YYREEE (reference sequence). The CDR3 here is CASSWSYDRADTQYF. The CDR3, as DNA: TGTGCCAGCAGCTGGAGCTACGATAGGGCAGATACGCAGTATTTT.

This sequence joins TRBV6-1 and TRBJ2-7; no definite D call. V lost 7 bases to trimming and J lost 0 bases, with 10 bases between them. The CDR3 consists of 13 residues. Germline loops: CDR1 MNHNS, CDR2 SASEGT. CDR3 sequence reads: CASMGSPSYEQYF. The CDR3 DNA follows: TGTGCCAGCATGGGTAGCCCCTCCTACGAGCAGTACTTC.